A single sample is the source of the 8 T cell receptor beta chains below, sequenced in a study of identical twins. Each CDR3 protein is one row after TCRdb ran MiXCR on the 5' RACE reads. The sample records 200,000 to 250,000 distinct CDR3 sequences, around 6.5% being singletons. The sample was also reused in another study, on T cells expressing NK-cell markers.

The source material was CD8+ T cells sorted from blood. All receptors come from a young woman in good health.

Details on this clonotype: Because it lacks the conserved phenylalanine or tryptophan at the end, this CDR3 is likely a read error. The chain couples TRBV14 to TRBJ2-5; the match to TRBD1 covers 11 bases. The CDR3 consists of 16 residues. The V and J ends lost 3 bases and 7 bases, in that order; junction bases with no gene match: 10. Germline V gene data show CDR1 as SGHDN and CDR2 as FVKESK. The CDR3: CASSQGQGGLPWTQYL. The DNA for the CDR3 is TGTGCCAGCAGCCAGGGACAGGGGGGGCTACCGTGGACCCAGTACCTC.

V gene TRBV5-5 combines with J gene TRBJ2-7, with 12 bases matching TRBD2. This CDR3 has 16 amino acids. Germline loops: CDR1 SGHKS, CDR2 YYEKEE (reference sequence). The junction had 8 bases not matched to a gene; V was cut back by 4 bases and J by 3 bases. CDR3 bases: TGTGCCAGCAGCCCCGGACTAGCGGGAACCAACTACGAGCAGTACTTC. It specifies CASSPGLAGTNYEQYF.

The chain is built from TRBV7-8 and TRBJ2-3; TRBD2 agrees at 12 bases. V was clipped by 5 bases and J by 5 bases; unmatched bases: 5. Germline CDR1 SGHVS, CDR2 FQNEAQ. The CDR3 spans 15 residues. The CDR3 DNA reads as TGTGCCAGCAGCACAAAGACTAGCGGGGGAGATACGCAGTATTTT. Protein: CASSTKTSGGDTQYF. Full variable domain (remainder filled in from reference TRBV7-8 and TRBJ2-3): GAGVSQSPRYKVAKRGQDVALRCDPISGHVSLFWYQQALGQGPEFLTYFQNEAQLDKSGLPSDRFFAERPEGSVSTLKIQRTQQEDSAVYLCASSTKTSGGDTQYFGPGTRLTVL.

This clonotype was seen many times. The CDR3 coding sequence is TGTGCCTGGAATCAGGGGACGTCCTACGAGCAGTACTTC. This translates into CAWNQGTSYEQYF. The chain combines TRBV30 with TRBJ2-7, with D maybe TRBD1 (6 bases). This CDR3 contains 13 residues. V was pared by 4 bases and J by 1 base, with 11 bases between. Germline loops: CDR1 GTSNPN, CDR2 SVGIG (reference sequence).

This clonotype was observed many times. The chain combines TRBV6-4 with TRBJ2-2; TRBD1 aligns across 7 bases. Germline V gives CDR1 MRHNA, CDR2 SNTAGT. This CDR3 comprises 13 residues. With V trimmed by 5 bases and J by 7 bases, 4 bases remained unmatched. CDR3: CASSPQGNGELFF. The CDR3 region has the DNA TGTGCCAGCAGTCCACAGGGGAACGGGGAGCTGTTTTTT.

A few counts support this clonotype. The rearrangement uses TRBV7-2 and TRBJ2-3, with 7 bases matching TRBD2. CDR3 length: 15 residues. Trimming removed 3 bases from V and 0 bases from J; junction bases left unmatched: 3. Germline CDR1 and CDR2: SGHTA and FQGNSA. CDR3 protein: CASSFLAASTDTQYF. CDR3 in DNA: TGTGCCAGCAGCTTCCTAGCGGCAAGCACAGATACGCAGTATTTT. Looking up the rest from reference TRBV7-2 and TRBJ2-3 gives the full variable domain: GAGVSQSPSNKVTEKGKDVELRCDPISGHTALYWYRQSLGQGLEFLIYFQGNSAPDKSGLPSDRFSAERTGGSVSTLTIQRTQQEDSAVYLCASSFLAASTDTQYFGPGTRLTVL.

This clonotype has just a few counts. J is TRBJ2-1 and V is TRBV5-1; D is unresolved. Germline V gene data show CDR1 as SGHRS and CDR2 as YFSETQ. V was cut by 3 bases and J by 10 bases, with 14 bases left in between. This CDR3 region has 13 residues. The DNA for the CDR3 is TGCGCCAGCAGCTCAACACAATCGGGCGAGCAGTTCTTC. Its translation is CASSSTQSGEQFF.

V gene TRBV20-1 combines with J gene TRBJ1-2, with D perhaps TRBD1 (5 bases). Germline V gene lookup returns CDR1 DFQATT and CDR2 SNEGSKA (reference sequence). V was trimmed by 3 bases and J by 6 bases, leaving 11 bases between them. The CDR3 covers 12 residues. The CDR3 sequence is CSASPGTDGYTF. CDR3 bases: TGCAGTGCTAGCCCCGGGACGGATGGCTACACCTTC.